These 3 T cell receptor beta chains originate from one sample sequenced in a study of blood T cell repertoires in COVID-19. Clones were read by immunoSEQ multiplex PCR, and TCRdb kept only the in-frame ones, dropping some. The sample includes about 130,000 clones, approximately 80% of them seen just once. Sequencing used peripheral blood. All receptors come from a human donor in a cohort sampled during active COVID-19.

This chain joins TRBV5-6 and TRBJ1-5; D not certain. Germline V CDR1 and CDR2: SGHDT, YYEEEE. V lost 0 bases, J lost 2 bases, and 12 bases lay in between. This CDR3 has 16 residues. CDR3 in DNA: TGTGCCAGCAGCTTGGGGGCGGGGATTGGCAATCAGCCCCAGCATTTT. It translates to CASSLGAGIGNQPQHF.

V usage is TRBV7-3 and J usage is TRBJ2-1; 13 positions match TRBD2. The CDR3 length is 15 residues. Germline trimming cut 5 bases from V and 5 bases from J; bases unmatched to any gene: 3. Germline loops: CDR1 SGHTA, CDR2 FQGTGA. The CDR3 sequence is CASSPGLAGDNEQFF. The CDR3, as DNA: TGTGCCAGCAGCCCTGGACTAGCGGGGGACAATGAGCAGTTCTTC.

The chain couples TRBV24-1 to TRBJ1-2; TRBD1 aligns across 7 bases. J gave up 8 bases and V 4 bases, and 6 bases lay outside the gene matches. CDR1 and CDR2 from the germline V gene are KGHDR and SFDVKD. The CDR3 contains 13 residues. The CDR3 sequence is CATSDYRGDGYTF. The CDR3 nucleotides read TGTGCCACCAGTGACTACAGGGGTGACGGCTACACCTTC.